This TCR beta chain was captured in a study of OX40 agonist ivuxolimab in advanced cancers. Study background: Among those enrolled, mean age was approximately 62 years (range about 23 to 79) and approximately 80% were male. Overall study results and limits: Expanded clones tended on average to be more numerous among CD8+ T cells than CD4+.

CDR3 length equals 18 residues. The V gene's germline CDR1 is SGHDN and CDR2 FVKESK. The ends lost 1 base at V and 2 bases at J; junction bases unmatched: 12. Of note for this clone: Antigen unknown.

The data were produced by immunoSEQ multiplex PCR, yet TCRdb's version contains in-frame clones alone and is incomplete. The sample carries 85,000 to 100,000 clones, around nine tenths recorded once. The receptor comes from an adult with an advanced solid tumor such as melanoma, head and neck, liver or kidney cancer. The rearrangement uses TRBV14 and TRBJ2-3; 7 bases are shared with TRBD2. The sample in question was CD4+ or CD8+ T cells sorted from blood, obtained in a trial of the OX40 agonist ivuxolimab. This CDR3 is CASSQGPPTAGVTDTQYF. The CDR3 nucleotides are TGTGCCAGCAGCCAAGGTCCGCCTACGGCGGGAGTCACAGATACGCAGTATTTT. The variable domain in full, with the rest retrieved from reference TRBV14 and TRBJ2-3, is EAGVTQFPSHSVIEKGQTVTLRCDPISGHDNLYWYRRVMGKEIKFLLHFVKESKQDESGMPNNRFLAERTGGTYSTLKVQPAELEDSGVYFCASSQGPPTAGVTDTQYFGPGTRLTVL.